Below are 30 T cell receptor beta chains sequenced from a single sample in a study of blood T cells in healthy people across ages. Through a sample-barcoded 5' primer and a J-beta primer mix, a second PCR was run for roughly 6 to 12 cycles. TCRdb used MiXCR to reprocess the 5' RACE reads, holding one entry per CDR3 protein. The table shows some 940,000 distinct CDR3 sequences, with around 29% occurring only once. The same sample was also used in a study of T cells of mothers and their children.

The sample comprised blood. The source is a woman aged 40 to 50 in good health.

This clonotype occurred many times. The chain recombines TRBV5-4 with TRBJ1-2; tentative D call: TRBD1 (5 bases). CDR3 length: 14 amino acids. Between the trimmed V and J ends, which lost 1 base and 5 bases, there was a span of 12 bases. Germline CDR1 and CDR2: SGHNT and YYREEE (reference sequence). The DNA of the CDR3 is TGTGCCAGCAGCTTGAAGGCGGGACTTTATGGCTACACCTTC. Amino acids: CASSLKAGLYGYTF. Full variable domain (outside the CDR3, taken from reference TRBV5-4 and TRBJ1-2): ETGVTQSPTHLIKTRGQQVTLRCSSQSGHNTVSWYQQALGQGPQFIFQYYREEENGRGNFPPRFSGLQFPNYSSELNVNALELDDSALYLCASSLKAGLYGYTFGSGTRLTVV.

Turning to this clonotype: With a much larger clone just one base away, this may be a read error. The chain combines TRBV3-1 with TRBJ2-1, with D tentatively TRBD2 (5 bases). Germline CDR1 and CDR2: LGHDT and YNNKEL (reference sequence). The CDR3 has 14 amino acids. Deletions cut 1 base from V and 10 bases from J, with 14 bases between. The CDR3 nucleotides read TGTGCCAGCAGCCAAGTTACAGACTACTACGAGCAGTTCTTC. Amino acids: CASSQVTDYYEQFF.

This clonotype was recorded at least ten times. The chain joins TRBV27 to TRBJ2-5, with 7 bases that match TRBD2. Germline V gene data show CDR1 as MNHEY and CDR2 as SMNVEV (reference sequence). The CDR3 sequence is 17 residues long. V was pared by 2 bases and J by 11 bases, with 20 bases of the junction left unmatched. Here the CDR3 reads CASSLGPGTTQSGGQYF. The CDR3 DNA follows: TGTGCCAGCAGTTTAGGTCCCGGGACTACCCAGTCTGGGGGGCAGTACTTC.

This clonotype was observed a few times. CDR3 sequence reads: CASSLPTSGEPDTDTQYF. Written as DNA, the CDR3 is TGTGCCAGCAGCTTACCAACTAGCGGGGAGCCAGACACAGATACGCAGTATTTT. The chain has TRBV7-2 and TRBJ2-3; 10 bases line up with TRBD2. V dropped 2 bases and J dropped 2; count of bases not matched to a gene: 10. This CDR3 spans 18 amino acids. Germline V gene sequence: CDR1 SGHTA, CDR2 FQGNSA.

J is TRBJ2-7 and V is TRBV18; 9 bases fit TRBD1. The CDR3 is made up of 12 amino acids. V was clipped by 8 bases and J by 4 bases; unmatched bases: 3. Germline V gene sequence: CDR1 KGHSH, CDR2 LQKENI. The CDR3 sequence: CASGGQGYEQYF. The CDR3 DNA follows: TGTGCCAGCGGTGGACAGGGGTACGAGCAGTACTTC.

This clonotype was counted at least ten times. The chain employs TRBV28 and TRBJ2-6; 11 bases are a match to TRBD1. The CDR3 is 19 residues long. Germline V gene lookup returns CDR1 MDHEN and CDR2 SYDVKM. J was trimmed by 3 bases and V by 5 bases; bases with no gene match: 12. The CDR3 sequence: CASSLPWGQGDFGANVLTF. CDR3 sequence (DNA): TGTGCCAGCAGTCTGCCTTGGGGACAGGGGGATTTTGGGGCCAACGTCCTGACTTTC.

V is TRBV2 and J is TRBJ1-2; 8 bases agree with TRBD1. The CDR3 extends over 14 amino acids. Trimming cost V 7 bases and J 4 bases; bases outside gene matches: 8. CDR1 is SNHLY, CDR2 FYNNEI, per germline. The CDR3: CASTLSQGAYGYTF. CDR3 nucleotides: TGTGCCAGCACCCTCAGTCAGGGGGCCTATGGCTACACCTTC.

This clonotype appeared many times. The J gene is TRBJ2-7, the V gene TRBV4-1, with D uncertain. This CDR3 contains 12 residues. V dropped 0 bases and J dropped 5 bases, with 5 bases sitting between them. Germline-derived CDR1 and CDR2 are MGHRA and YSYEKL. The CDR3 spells CASSQDSHEQYF. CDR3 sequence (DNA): TGCGCCAGCAGCCAAGATAGCCACGAGCAGTACTTC.

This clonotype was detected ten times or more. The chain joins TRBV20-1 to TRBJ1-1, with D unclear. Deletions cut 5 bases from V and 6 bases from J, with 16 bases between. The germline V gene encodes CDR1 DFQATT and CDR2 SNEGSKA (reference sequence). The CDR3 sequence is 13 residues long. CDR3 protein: CSAPLRPGSEAFF. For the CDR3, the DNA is TGCAGTGCTCCACTACGTCCGGGTTCTGAAGCTTTCTTT.

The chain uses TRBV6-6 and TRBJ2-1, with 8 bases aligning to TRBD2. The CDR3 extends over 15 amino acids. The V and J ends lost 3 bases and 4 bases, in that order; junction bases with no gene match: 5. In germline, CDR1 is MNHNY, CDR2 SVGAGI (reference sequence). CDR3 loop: CASSYAERGYNEQFF. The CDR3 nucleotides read TGTGCCAGCAGTTATGCCGAGCGGGGGTACAATGAGCAGTTCTTC.

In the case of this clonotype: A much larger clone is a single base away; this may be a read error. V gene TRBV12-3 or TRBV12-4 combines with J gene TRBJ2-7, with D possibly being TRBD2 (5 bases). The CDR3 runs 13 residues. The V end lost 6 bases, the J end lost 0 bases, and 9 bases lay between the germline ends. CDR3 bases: TGTGCCAGCAGCACGGACTCCTCCTACGAGCAGTACTTC. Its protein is CASSTDSSYEQYF.

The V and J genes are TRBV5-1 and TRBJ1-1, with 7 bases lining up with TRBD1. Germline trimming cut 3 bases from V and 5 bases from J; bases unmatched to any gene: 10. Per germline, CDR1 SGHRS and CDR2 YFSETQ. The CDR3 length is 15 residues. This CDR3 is CASSSDPGTATEAFF. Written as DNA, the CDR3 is TGCGCCAGCAGCTCCGACCCCGGGACAGCAACTGAAGCTTTCTTT.

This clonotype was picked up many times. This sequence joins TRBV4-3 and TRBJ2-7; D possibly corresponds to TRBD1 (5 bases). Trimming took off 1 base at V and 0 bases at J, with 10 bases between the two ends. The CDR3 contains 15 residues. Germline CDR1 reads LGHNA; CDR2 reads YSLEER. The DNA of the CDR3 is TGCGCCAGCAGCCAAGTGGCAGGGCCCTCCTACGAGCAGTACTTC. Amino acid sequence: CASSQVAGPSYEQYF.

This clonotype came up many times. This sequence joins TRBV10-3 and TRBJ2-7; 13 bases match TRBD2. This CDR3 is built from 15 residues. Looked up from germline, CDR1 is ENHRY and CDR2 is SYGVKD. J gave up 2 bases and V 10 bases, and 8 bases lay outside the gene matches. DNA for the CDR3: TGTGCCAGCGACCCCGGGACTAGCGGGACCTACGAGCAGTACTTC. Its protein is CASDPGTSGTYEQYF.

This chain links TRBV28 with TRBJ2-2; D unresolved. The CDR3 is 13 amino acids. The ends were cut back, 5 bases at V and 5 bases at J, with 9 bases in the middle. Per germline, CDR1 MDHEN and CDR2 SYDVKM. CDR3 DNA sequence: TGTGCCAGCAGTCCGTCCAGGACCGGGGAGCTGTTTTTT. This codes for CASSPSRTGELFF. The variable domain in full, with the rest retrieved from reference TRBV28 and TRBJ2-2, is DVKVTQSSRYLVKRTGEKVFLECVQDMDHENMFWYRQDPGLGLRLIYFSYDVKMKEKGDIPEGYSVSREKKERFSLILESASTNQTSMYLCASSPSRTGELFFGEGSRLTVL.

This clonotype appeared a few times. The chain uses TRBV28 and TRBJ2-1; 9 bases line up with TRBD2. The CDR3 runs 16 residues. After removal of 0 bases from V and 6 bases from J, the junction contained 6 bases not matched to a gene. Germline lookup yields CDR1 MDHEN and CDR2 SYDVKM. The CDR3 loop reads CASSLWGGGAPNEQFF. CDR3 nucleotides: TGTGCCAGCAGTTTATGGGGCGGGGGGGCTCCCAATGAGCAGTTCTTC.

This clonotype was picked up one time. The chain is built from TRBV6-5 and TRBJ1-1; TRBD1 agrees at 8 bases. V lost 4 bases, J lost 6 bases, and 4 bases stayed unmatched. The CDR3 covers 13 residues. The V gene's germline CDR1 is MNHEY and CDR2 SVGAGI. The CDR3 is CASSFLDRAEAFF. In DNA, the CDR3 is TGTGCCAGCAGTTTCCTGGACAGGGCTGAAGCTTTCTTT.

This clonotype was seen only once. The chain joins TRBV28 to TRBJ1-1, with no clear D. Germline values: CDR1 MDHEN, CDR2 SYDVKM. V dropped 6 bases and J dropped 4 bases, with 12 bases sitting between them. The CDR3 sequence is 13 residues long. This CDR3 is CASRFGGSTEAFF. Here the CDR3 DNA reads TGTGCCAGCAGGTTCGGAGGTAGCACTGAAGCTTTCTTT.

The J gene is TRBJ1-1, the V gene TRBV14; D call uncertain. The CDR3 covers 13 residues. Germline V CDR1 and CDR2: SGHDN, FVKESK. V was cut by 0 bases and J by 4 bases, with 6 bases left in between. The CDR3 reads CASSQEEGTEAFF. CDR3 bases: TGTGCCAGCAGCCAAGAGGAAGGCACTGAAGCTTTCTTT. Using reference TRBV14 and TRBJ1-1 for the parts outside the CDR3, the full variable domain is EAGVTQFPSHSVIEKGQTVTLRCDPISGHDNLYWYRRVMGKEIKFLLHFVKESKQDESGMPNNRFLAERTGGTYSTLKVQPAELEDSGVYFCASSQEEGTEAFFGQGTRLTVV.

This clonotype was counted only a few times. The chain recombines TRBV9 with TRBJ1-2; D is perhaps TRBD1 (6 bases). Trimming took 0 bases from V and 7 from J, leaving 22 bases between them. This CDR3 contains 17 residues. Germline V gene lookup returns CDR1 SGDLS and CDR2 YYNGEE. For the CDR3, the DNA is TGTGCCAGCAGCGTAGACCCGGCCCTACAGGGTACTGTTGGCTACACCTTC. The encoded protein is CASSVDPALQGTVGYTF.

As DNA, the CDR3 is TGTGCCAGCAGTTTACCAGGGATAGGTGGCTACACCTTC. This sequence encodes CASSLPGIGGYTF. The chain combines TRBV28 with TRBJ1-2, with D perhaps matching TRBD1 (5 bases). The CDR3 spans 13 residues. Germline V CDR1 and CDR2: MDHEN, SYDVKM. V lost 2 bases and J 7 bases, leaving 11 bases between the germline ends.

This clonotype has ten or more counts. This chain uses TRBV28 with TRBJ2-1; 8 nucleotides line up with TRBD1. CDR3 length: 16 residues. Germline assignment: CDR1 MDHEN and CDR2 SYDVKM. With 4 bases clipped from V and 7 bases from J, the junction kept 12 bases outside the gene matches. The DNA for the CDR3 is TGTGCCAGCAGTTCTGCTGGACAGGGATCTTTTAATGAGCAGTTCTTC. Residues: CASSSAGQGSFNEQFF.

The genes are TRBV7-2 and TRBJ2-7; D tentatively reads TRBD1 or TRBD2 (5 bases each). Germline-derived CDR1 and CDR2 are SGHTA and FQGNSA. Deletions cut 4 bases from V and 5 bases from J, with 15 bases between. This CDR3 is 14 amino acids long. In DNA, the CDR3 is TGTGCCAGCAGCTGTTCTATGGGACGTCACGAGCAGTACTTC. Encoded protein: CASSCSMGRHEQYF.

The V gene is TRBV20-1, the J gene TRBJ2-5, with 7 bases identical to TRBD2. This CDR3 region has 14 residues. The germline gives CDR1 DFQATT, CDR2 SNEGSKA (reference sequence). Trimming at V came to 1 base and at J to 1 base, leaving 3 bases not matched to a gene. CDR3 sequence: CSARVSGGQETQYF. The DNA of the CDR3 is TGCAGTGCTAGAGTTTCGGGGGGCCAAGAGACCCAGTACTTC.

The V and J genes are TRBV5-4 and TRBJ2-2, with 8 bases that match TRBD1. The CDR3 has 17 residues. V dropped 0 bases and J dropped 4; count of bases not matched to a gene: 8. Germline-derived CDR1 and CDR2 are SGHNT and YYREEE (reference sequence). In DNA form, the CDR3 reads TGTGCCAGCAGCTTGGCCGGGCAGGGGGCTGGCACCGGGGAGCTGTTTTTT. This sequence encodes CASSLAGQGAGTGELFF.

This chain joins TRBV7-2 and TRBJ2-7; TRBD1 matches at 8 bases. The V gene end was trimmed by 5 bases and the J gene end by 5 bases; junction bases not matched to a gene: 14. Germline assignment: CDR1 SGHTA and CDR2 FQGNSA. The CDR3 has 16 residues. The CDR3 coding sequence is TGTGCCAGCAGCCAAACGACAGGGGACCCAGTCGACGAGCAGTACTTC. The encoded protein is CASSQTTGDPVDEQYF.

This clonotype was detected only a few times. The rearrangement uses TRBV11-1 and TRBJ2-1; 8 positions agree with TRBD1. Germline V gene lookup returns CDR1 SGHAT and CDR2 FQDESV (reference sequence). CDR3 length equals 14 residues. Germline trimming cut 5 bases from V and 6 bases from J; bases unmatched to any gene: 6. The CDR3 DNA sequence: TGTGCCAGCAGCCCGGGACAGGTCAGCAATGAGCAGTTCTTC. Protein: CASSPGQVSNEQFF.

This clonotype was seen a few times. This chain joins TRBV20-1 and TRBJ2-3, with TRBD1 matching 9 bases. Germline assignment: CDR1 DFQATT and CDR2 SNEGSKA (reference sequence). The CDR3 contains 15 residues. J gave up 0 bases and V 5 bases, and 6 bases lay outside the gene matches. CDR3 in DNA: TGCAGTGCTTATGACAGGGGGGCAAGCACAGATACGCAGTATTTT. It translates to CSAYDRGASTDTQYF.

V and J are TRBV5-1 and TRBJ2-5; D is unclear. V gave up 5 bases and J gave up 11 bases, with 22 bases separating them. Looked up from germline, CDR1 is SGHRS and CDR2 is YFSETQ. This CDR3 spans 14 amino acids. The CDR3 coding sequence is TGCGCCAGCAGTCTTGGAGAAAGGTCTCAAGGGCAGTACTTC. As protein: CASSLGERSQGQYF.

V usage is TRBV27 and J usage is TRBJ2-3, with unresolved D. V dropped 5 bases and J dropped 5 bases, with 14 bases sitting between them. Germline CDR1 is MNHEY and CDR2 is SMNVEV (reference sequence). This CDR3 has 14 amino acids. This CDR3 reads CASSPLGSKDTQYF. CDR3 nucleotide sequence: TGTGCCAGCAGTCCTCTGGGCAGTAAAGATACGCAGTATTTT.